The 26 T cell receptor beta chains in this list originate from one sample, sequenced in a study of T cell responses to AZD1222 COVID-19 vaccine. Produced via immunoSEQ multiplex PCR; TCRdb's table is partial and in-frame only. This sample has 130,000 to 150,000 clones; about nine tenths occur once, and the top ten carry roughly 2%. This specimen consisted of peripheral blood, obtained on day 0 of AZD1222 vaccination. These receptors were collected from an adult in good health.

This chain uses TRBV7-2 with TRBJ2-3; 7 bases map to TRBD2. V trimming: 2 bases; J trimming: 1 base; junction bases outside the gene matches: 6. Germline assignment: CDR1 SGHTA and CDR2 FQGNSA. The length of the CDR3 is 16 residues. CDR3 bases: TGTGCCAGCAGCTTAAGACTTGCGGGAGGCACAGATACGCAGTATTTT. Its translation: CASSLRLAGGTDTQYF.

This chain connects TRBV7-8 to TRBJ2-7; 9 positions agree with TRBD2. Germline CDR1 SGHVS, CDR2 FQNEAQ. CDR3 size: 16 residues. The junction had 4 bases not matched to a gene; V was cut back by 1 base and J by 0 bases. This CDR3 reads CASSLGLAGSSYEQYF. The CDR3 DNA reads as TGTGCCAGCAGCTTAGGTCTAGCGGGGAGCTCCTACGAGCAGTACTTC.

The rearrangement links TRBV9 to TRBJ2-3; tentative D call: TRBD2 (5 bases). The ends were cut back, 2 bases at V and 4 bases at J, with 14 bases in the middle. There are 15 residues in the CDR3. In germline, CDR1 is SGDLS, CDR2 YYNGEE. CDR3 sequence (DNA): TGTGCCAGCAGCGTGGGCGGGCTAGTGGCAGATACGCAGTATTTT. This sequence encodes CASSVGGLVADTQYF.

The chain combines TRBV19 with TRBJ2-1; TRBD1 or TRBD2 may be the D gene (7 bases each). This CDR3 region has 17 residues. Germline CDR1 LNHDA, CDR2 SQIVND (reference sequence). V gave up 6 bases and J gave up 6 bases, with 24 bases separating them. This CDR3 is CASRSRGGQYLGNEQFF. Written as DNA, the CDR3 is TGTGCCAGTAGGTCAAGGGGGGGACAGTACTTAGGCAATGAGCAGTTCTTC.

V gene TRBV7-2 combines with J gene TRBJ1-2; weak D call: TRBD1 (6 bases). V lost 2 bases and J lost 2, with 18 bases in between. Germline V gene sequence: CDR1 SGHTA, CDR2 FQGNSA. The CDR3 is 17 residues long. The CDR3 region has the DNA TGTGCCAGCAGCTTACGAATAGGGGGGGGTAAGAACTATGGCTACACCTTC. Translation: CASSLRIGGGKNYGYTF.

The chain has TRBV30 and TRBJ1-1, with TRBD1 as a possible D gene (5 bases). The CDR3 sequence is 14 residues long. V was trimmed by 4 bases and J by 1 base, leaving 13 bases between them. Germline V gene sequence: CDR1 GTSNPN, CDR2 SVGIG (reference sequence). CDR3 nucleotide sequence: TGTGCCTGGATCCGGGACCCTAGGAACACTGAAGCTTTCTTT. It encodes CAWIRDPRNTEAFF.

The J gene is TRBJ1-1, the V gene TRBV5-1, with 8 bases aligning to TRBD1. Germline CDR1 SGHRS, CDR2 YFSETQ. Losses at the gene ends were 3 bases for V and 4 bases for J; bases not matched to a gene: 5. This CDR3 contains 14 residues. The CDR3 DNA sequence: TGCGCCAGCAGCTCAAACAGGGGGAGCACTGAAGCTTTCTTT. Translation gives CASSSNRGSTEAFF.

This clone was seen once. V and J are TRBV21-1 and TRBJ2-3; TRBD2, as called in the table, went unchecked against the DNA. TRBV21-1 represents a pseudogene. The CDR3 runs 15 residues. This CDR3 is CASLRGLANTDTQYF. The CDR3 DNA is TGTGCCAGTCTCCGGGGACTAGCCAACACAGATACGCAGTATTTT.

The count of this clone is one. The rearrangement links TRBV29-1 to TRBJ2-2, with 8 bases that match TRBD1. Germline V gene sequence: CDR1 SQVTM, CDR2 ANQGSEA. The junction had 4 bases not matched to a gene; V was cut back by 7 bases and J by 0 bases. CDR3 size: 14 residues. The CDR3 loop reads CSARQGTNTGELFF. The DNA for the CDR3 is TGCAGCGCCCGACAGGGGACGAACACCGGGGAGCTGTTTTTT.

V and J are TRBV7-9 and TRBJ2-7; D is uncertain. Trimming removed 5 bases from V and 1 base from J, with 12 bases in between. Germline V gene sequence: CDR1 SEHNR, CDR2 FQNEAQ (reference sequence). The length of the CDR3 is 14 residues. The CDR3 region is CASSPHGVSYEQYF. CDR3 DNA sequence: TGTGCCAGCAGCCCGCATGGGGTTTCCTACGAGCAGTACTTC.

The chain uses TRBV14 and TRBJ1-1; 8 nucleotides agree with TRBD1. The CDR3 has 16 residues. V was clipped by 7 bases and J by 2 bases; unmatched bases: 12. The germline V gene encodes CDR1 SGHDN and CDR2 FVKESK. The CDR3 loop reads CASTKGQGARNTEAFF. Here the CDR3 DNA reads TGTGCCAGCACCAAAGGACAGGGCGCACGAAACACTGAAGCTTTCTTT.

V is TRBV12-3 or TRBV12-4 and J is TRBJ1-2; no clear D gene. This CDR3 spans 13 amino acids. The V end was cut by 4 bases, the J end by 4 bases, with 10 bases between. The CDR3 is CASSYQLLYGYTF. The CDR3 bases are TGTGCCAGCAGTTACCAGCTACTCTATGGCTACACCTTC.

CDR3 DNA: TGCGCCAGCAGCCAAGATGTGGGATCCCCGGGCGAGCAGTACTTC. It is translated as CASSQDVGSPGEQYF. The J gene is TRBJ2-7, the V gene TRBV4-1, with D unclear. The CDR3 is 15 amino acids. The V end lost 0 bases, the J end lost 6 bases, and 15 bases lay between the germline ends. Germline V gene data show CDR1 as MGHRA and CDR2 as YSYEKL.

The chain links TRBV10-3 to TRBJ2-1; 7 bases agree with TRBD1. CDR3 length: 15 amino acids. The germline CDR1 and CDR2 sequences are ENHRY and SYGVKD. V shed 5 bases, J shed 5 bases, and the junction held 9 bases outside the gene matches. CDR3 region: CAISIHRGSDNEQFF. The DNA for the CDR3 is TGTGCCATCAGTATACACAGGGGATCGGACAATGAGCAGTTCTTC.

The chain is built from TRBV12-3 or TRBV12-4 and TRBJ2-3; possibly TRBD1 for D (5 bases). Deletions cut 1 base from V and 11 bases from J, with 10 bases between. The CDR3 has 12 residues. CDR3 in DNA: TGTGCCAGCAGTTTAGTGTCCAGGGTGCAGTATTTT. This codes for CASSLVSRVQYF.

The chain couples TRBV27 to TRBJ2-1; D is tentatively TRBD1 or TRBD2 (7 bases each). The germline V and J ends were trimmed by 7 bases and 8 bases, with 21 bases remaining between them. Germline V gene lookup returns CDR1 MNHEY and CDR2 SMNVEV (reference sequence). The CDR3 is made up of 15 amino acids. The CDR3, as DNA: TGTGCCAGCACCCCCGAGGGGGCGGGGAGGGATGAGCAGTTCTTC. Protein sequence: CASTPEGAGRDEQFF.

The rearrangement joins TRBV27 to TRBJ1-1, with D possibly TRBD1 on 5 matching bases. This CDR3 has 14 amino acids. Per germline, CDR1 MNHEY and CDR2 SMNVEV (reference sequence). Between the trimmed V and J ends, which lost 0 bases and 4 bases, there was a span of 9 bases. In nucleotides, the CDR3 is TGTGCCAGCAGTTTATCACCCGACAGCACTGAAGCTTTCTTT. Residues: CASSLSPDSTEAFF.

This clone was picked up one time. The chain is built from TRBV7-2 and TRBJ2-2, with TRBD1 as a possible D gene (6 bases). Germline CDR1 reads SGHTA; CDR2 reads FQGNSA. The CDR3 totals 14 residues. Trimming cost V 4 bases and J 4 bases, with 10 bases left between them. The CDR3 bases are TGTGCCAGCAGCTCTCCAGGGGTCACCGGGGAGCTGTTTTTT. This gives the protein CASSSPGVTGELFF.

This clone was detected once. V usage is TRBV5-1 and J usage is TRBJ1-1, with 7 bases lining up with TRBD1. The CDR3 length is 14 residues. CDR1 is SGHRS, CDR2 YFSETQ, per germline. The trim removed 6 bases at V and 4 bases at J, leaving 9 bases unmatched. CDR3 nucleotides: TGCGCCAGCACCTCCGGGACAGTTCGCACTGAAGCTTTCTTT. Its translation is CASTSGTVRTEAFF.

The chain is built from TRBV21-1 and TRBJ1-1. TRBV21-1 is a known pseudogene. This CDR3 region has 18 residues. The CDR3: CASSTKQGLLLLNTEAFF. The CDR3 region has the DNA TGTGCCAGCAGCACGAAACAGGGACTCCTCCTTCTGAACACTGAAGCTTTCTTT.

This rearrangement joins TRBV29-1 to TRBJ2-7, with 10 bases fitting TRBD2. J was trimmed by 6 bases and V by 5 bases; bases with no gene match: 7. Germline values: CDR1 SQVTM, CDR2 ANQGSEA. This CDR3 has 13 residues. The CDR3 reads CSVTAGGPREQYF. CDR3 bases: TGCAGCGTTACAGCGGGAGGGCCCCGCGAGCAGTACTTC.

As to this clone: This specimen includes other DNA sequences encoding the same CDR3. This chain uses TRBV5-1 with TRBJ1-1; TRBD1 matches at 7 bases. From germline, CDR1 is SGHRS and CDR2 YFSETQ. The junction had 8 bases not matched to a gene; V was cut back by 4 bases and J by 2 bases. This CDR3 is 15 amino acids long. The CDR3 region is CASSLRTGGNTEAFF. The CDR3 coding sequence is TGCGCCAGCAGCCTGAGGACAGGAGGAAACACTGAAGCTTTCTTT.

This chain connects TRBV29-1 to TRBJ2-1, with 8 bases aligning to TRBD2. In germline, CDR1 is SQVTM, CDR2 ANQGSEA. The CDR3 runs to 14 residues. With 1 base clipped from V and 9 bases from J, the junction kept 8 bases outside the gene matches. The CDR3 DNA follows: TGCAGCGTTGAAGCGGGACTAGTCGGGGCTGAGCAGTTCTTC. Its translation: CSVEAGLVGAEQFF.

CDR3 sequence reads: CASIIGGQGIGSEPQHF. DNA of the CDR3: TGTGCCAGCATCATAGGGGGACAGGGAATCGGATCAGAGCCCCAGCATTTT. The rearrangement links TRBV28 to TRBJ1-5; 9 nucleotides line up with TRBD1. Germline assignment: CDR1 MDHEN and CDR2 SYDVKM. V dropped 7 bases and J dropped 8; count of bases not matched to a gene: 18. The CDR3 totals 17 residues.

The chain couples TRBV9 to TRBJ2-4; 9 bases align to TRBD1. CDR1 and CDR2 from the germline V gene are SGDLS and YYNGEE. The CDR3 runs 17 residues. V dropped 3 bases and J dropped 5; count of bases not matched to a gene: 12. As DNA, the CDR3 is TGTGCCAGCAGCGCACTCCCGGGACAGGGAATCGAAAACATTCAGTACTTC. Translated: CASSALPGQGIENIQYF.

The chain combines TRBV27 with TRBJ2-7, with D maybe TRBD2 (6 bases). V was shortened by 5 bases and J by 1 base, with 12 bases between the two germline ends. CDR1 and CDR2 (germline): MNHEY, SMNVEV (reference sequence). The CDR3 sequence is 14 residues long. The CDR3 loop reads CASSPMDYSYEQYF. The CDR3 region has the DNA TGTGCCAGCAGTCCCATGGACTATTCCTACGAGCAGTACTTC.